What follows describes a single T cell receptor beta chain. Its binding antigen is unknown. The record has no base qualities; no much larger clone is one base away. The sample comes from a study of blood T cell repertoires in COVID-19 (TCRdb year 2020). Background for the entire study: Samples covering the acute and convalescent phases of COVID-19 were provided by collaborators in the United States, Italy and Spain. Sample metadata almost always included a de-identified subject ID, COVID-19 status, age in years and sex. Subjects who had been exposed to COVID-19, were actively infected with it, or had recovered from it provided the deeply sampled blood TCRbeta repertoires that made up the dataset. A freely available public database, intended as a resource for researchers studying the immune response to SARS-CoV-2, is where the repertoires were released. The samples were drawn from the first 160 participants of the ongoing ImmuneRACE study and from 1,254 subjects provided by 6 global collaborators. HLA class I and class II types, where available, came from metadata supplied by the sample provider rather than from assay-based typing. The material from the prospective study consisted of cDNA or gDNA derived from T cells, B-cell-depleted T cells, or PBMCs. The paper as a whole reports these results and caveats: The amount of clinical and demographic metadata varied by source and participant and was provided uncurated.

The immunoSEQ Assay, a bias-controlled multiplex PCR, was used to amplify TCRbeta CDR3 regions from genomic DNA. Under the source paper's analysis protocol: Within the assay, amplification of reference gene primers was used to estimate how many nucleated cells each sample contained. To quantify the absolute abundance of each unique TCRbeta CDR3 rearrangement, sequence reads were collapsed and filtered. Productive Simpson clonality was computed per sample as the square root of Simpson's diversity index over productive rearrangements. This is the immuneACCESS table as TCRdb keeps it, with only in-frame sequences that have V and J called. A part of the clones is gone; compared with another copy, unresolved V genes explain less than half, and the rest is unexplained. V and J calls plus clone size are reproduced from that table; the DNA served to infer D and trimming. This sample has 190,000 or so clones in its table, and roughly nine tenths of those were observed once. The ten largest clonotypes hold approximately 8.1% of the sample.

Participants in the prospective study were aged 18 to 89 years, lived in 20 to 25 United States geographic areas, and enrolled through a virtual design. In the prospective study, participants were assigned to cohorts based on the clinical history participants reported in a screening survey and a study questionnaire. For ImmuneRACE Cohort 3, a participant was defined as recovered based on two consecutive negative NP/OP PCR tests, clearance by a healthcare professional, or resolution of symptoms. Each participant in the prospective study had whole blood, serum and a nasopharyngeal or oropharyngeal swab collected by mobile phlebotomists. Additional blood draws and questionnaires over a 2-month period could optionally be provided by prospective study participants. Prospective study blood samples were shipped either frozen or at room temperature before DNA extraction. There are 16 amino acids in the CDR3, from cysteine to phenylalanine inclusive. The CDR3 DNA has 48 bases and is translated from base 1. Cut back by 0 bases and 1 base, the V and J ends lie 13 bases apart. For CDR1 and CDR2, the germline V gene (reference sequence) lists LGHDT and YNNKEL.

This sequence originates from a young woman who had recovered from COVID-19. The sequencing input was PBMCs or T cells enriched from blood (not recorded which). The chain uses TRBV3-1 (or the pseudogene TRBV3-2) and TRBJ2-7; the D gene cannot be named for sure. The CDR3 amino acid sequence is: CASSQDRHRYSYEQYF. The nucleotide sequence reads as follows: TGTGCCAGCAGCCAAGATCGACACCGGTATTCCTACGAGCAGTACTTC.